The source of this T cell receptor (beta chain) is a study of OX40 agonist ivuxolimab in advanced cancers. Study-level background: Every 2 weeks, patients received ivuxolimab intravenously, dosed at 0.01 to 10 mg/kg. A mean age of about 56 years, range roughly 20 to 85, was recorded, and 80% to 90% were male.

The germline V gene has CDR1 MNHNS and CDR2 SASEGT. The ends were cut back, 2 bases at V and 1 base at J, with 8 bases in the middle. The CDR3 is 14 amino acids. The study sampled blood at baseline, cycle 4 day 1, and cycle 7 day 1. Clones were sequenced by immunoSEQ multiplex PCR, and TCRdb holds only the in-frame ones, with some missing. This sample has tens of thousands of clones, with 86% found just once. Whole-study results and caveats: In general, CD8+ T cells held more expanded clones than CD4+ did, on average.

This clone appeared once. As yet, its antigen is unknown. The clonotype comes from an adult with an advanced solid tumor such as melanoma, head and neck, liver or kidney cancer. J is TRBJ1-1 and V is TRBV6-1; D is unclear. Sequencing used CD4+ or CD8+ T cells sorted from blood, obtained in a trial of the OX40 agonist ivuxolimab. The CDR3 DNA sequence: TGTGCCAGCAGTGAATCTTGGGGGAACACTGAAGCTTTCTTT. This sequence encodes CASSESWGNTEAFF.